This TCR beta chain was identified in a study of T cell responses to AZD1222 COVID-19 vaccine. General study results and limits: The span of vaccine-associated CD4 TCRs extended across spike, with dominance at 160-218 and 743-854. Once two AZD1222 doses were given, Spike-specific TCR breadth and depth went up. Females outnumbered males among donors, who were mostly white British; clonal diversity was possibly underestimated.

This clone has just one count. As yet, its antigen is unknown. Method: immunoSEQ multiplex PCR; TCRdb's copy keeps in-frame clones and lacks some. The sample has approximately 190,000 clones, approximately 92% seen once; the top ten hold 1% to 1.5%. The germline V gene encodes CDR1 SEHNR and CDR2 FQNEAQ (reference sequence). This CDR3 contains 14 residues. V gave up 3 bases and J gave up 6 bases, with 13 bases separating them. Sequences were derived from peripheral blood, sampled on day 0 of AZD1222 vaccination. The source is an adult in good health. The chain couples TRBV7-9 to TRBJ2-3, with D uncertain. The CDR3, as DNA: TGTGCCAGCAGCTTTCGGACCCGGCACGATACGCAGTATTTT. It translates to CASSFRTRHDTQYF.